Below, 26 T cell receptor beta chains from the same sample are listed, as sequenced in a study of response to subunit inactivated influenza vaccine. TCRdb re-called the RT-PCR reads through MiXCR, storing one row per CDR3 protein. This table holds around 850,000 distinct CDR3 sequences, less than 20% found once. The sequences come from PBMCs from blood, collected approximately 5 days after vaccination. These receptors all come from a man in his fifties who received an inactivated influenza vaccine.

This clonotype has a handful of counts. This chain links TRBV9 with TRBJ2-1; tentatively, D is TRBD1 (5 bases). The germline V gene has CDR1 SGDLS and CDR2 YYNGEE. This CDR3 is 15 amino acids long. V was shortened by 8 bases and J by 0 bases, with 15 bases between the two germline ends. CDR3 protein: CASSTWGDSYNEQFF. The CDR3 nucleotides are TGTGCCAGTTCCACTTGGGGCGACTCCTACAATGAGCAGTTCTTC. Drawing the rest from reference TRBV9 and TRBJ2-1, the complete variable domain is DSGVTQTPKHLITATGQRVTLRCSPRSGDLSVYWYQQSLDQGLQFLIQYYNGEERAKGNILERFSAQQFPDLHSELNLSSLELGDSALYFCASSTWGDSYNEQFFGPGTRLTVL.

This clonotype was counted ten times or more. The rearrangement joins TRBV20-1 to TRBJ2-4; 7 bases match TRBD1. CDR3 length: 14 amino acids. Trimming removed 1 base from V and 4 bases from J; junction bases left unmatched: 4. Germline V gene lookup returns CDR1 DFQATT and CDR2 SNEGSKA (reference sequence). The CDR3 sequence is CSARARQGKNIQYF. CDR3 coding DNA: TGCAGTGCTAGAGCGAGACAGGGAAAAAACATTCAGTACTTC.

The chain is built from TRBV29-1 and TRBJ2-7; 9 bases align to TRBD1. Germline values: CDR1 SQVTM, CDR2 ANQGSEA. V lost 5 bases, J lost 6 bases, and 5 bases stayed unmatched. The CDR3 is made up of 12 amino acids. The CDR3, as DNA: TGCAGCGTTAGACAGGGGGGAGGCGAGCAGTACTTC. Translation gives CSVRQGGGEQYF.

This chain links TRBV20-1 with TRBJ2-1; 9 nucleotides line up with TRBD2. The CDR3 covers 15 residues. V gave up 1 base and J gave up 0 bases; unmatched junction bases: 1. Germline-derived CDR1 and CDR2 are DFQATT and SNEGSKA (reference sequence). The CDR3 loop reads CSARGAGGSYNEQFF. CDR3 nucleotides: TGCAGTGCTAGAGGAGCGGGGGGCTCCTACAATGAGCAGTTCTTC.

V usage is TRBV29-1 and J usage is TRBJ2-7; 9 bases agree with TRBD1. V lost 0 bases to trimming and J lost 2 bases; unmatched junction nucleotides: 8. CDR3 length: 16 residues. Germline V gene data show CDR1 as SQVTM and CDR2 as ANQGSEA. CDR3 coding DNA: TGCAGCGTTGAAGATCGAGGGACAGGGAATACCTACGAGCAGTACTTC. Encoded protein: CSVEDRGTGNTYEQYF.

This clonotype is a singleton in its sample. The junction departs from germline at one end; a sequencing error may be responsible. The rearrangement uses TRBV20-1 and TRBJ1-6; no definite D call. The CDR3 totals 16 residues. Germline values: CDR1 DFQATT, CDR2 SNEGSKA (reference sequence). The CDR3 coding sequence is TGCAGTGCTAGAGACAATCTTAGCTCCTATAATTCACCCCTTCACTTT. Translated, it gives CSARDNLSSYNSPLHF.

This rearrangement joins TRBV29-1 to TRBJ2-5, with D perhaps matching TRBD2 (6 bases). Trimming shortened V by 0 bases and J by 5 bases, and 10 bases separated the two germline ends. The CDR3 consists of 13 residues. Germline CDR1 SQVTM, CDR2 ANQGSEA. Here the CDR3 reads CSVEDRGWETQYF. Written as DNA, the CDR3 is TGCAGCGTTGAAGATCGGGGGTGGGAGACCCAGTACTTC.

This clonotype was seen ten or more times. The rearrangement links TRBV12-3 or TRBV12-4 to TRBJ2-6; D is possibly TRBD2 (5 bases). Trimming removed 7 bases from V and 4 bases from J, with 8 bases in between. This CDR3 region has 13 residues. The CDR3 region has the DNA TGTGCCAGCAAGAGGGCCGGGGCCAACGTCCTGACTTTC. It codes for CASKRAGANVLTF.

This clonotype was observed a handful of times. J is TRBJ1-4 and V is TRBV10-3, with 7 bases that match TRBD1. CDR3 length equals 15 residues. Germline V gene lookup returns CDR1 ENHRY and CDR2 SYGVKD. Unmatched junction bases numbered 5, after V lost 2 bases and J lost 5 bases. The CDR3 nucleotides are TGTGCCATCAGTGAGACCGGGACAGAGAATGAAAAACTGTTTTTT. Its translation: CAISETGTENEKLFF.

There are a few counts of this clonotype. The chain is built from TRBV6-5 and TRBJ2-3; TRBD1 matches at 9 bases. The V gene end was trimmed by 2 bases and the J gene end by 2 bases; junction bases not matched to a gene: 5. The CDR3 contains 16 residues. The germline gives CDR1 MNHEY, CDR2 SVGAGI. CDR3 residues: CASSYVRTGVTDTQYF. CDR3 sequence (DNA): TGTGCCAGCAGTTACGTTAGGACAGGGGTCACAGATACGCAGTATTTT.

The V gene is TRBV28, the J gene TRBJ2-7; D is ambiguous. Trimming cost V 2 bases and J 3 bases, with 8 bases left between them. In germline, CDR1 is MDHEN, CDR2 SYDVKM. The CDR3 is 13 residues long. The DNA of the CDR3 is TGTGCCAGCAGTTTAATCAGGAACTACGAGCAGTACTTC. Encoded protein: CASSLIRNYEQYF.

This clonotype was picked up a small number of times. The chain is built from TRBV7-2 and TRBJ2-7; 7 bases are a match to TRBD2. Germline-derived CDR1 and CDR2 are SGHTA and FQGNSA. The J segment lost 3 bases and the V segment lost 5 bases, leaving 7 bases of the junction unmatched. The CDR3 length is 14 residues. The CDR3 protein is CASSRPSGVYEQYF. Here the CDR3 DNA reads TGTGCCAGCAGCCGACCTAGCGGAGTCTACGAGCAGTACTTC.

This clonotype turned up a few times. This CDR3 reads CSVSGDRGLWEQYF. The CDR3 DNA follows: TGCAGCGTTAGCGGGGACAGGGGGCTATGGGAGCAGTACTTC. The J gene is TRBJ2-7, the V gene TRBV29-1; 12 positions agree with TRBD1. V lost 5 bases, J lost 7 bases, and 9 bases stayed unmatched. Germline CDR1 SQVTM, CDR2 ANQGSEA. The CDR3 contains 14 residues.

This clonotype was counted only a few times. CDR3 nucleotide sequence: TGTGCCAGCAGTTACTCGGGACTATCTAATGAGCAGTTCTTC. Translating gives CASSYSGLSNEQFF. The chain uses TRBV6-2 or TRBV6-3 and TRBJ2-1, with 7 bases lining up with TRBD2. Germline V gives CDR1 MNHEY, CDR2 SVGEGT. CDR3 length: 14 residues. Germline trimming cut 0 bases from V and 7 bases from J; bases unmatched to any gene: 3.

V and J are TRBV7-9 and TRBJ2-6; D unresolved. CDR3 length: 16 residues. Germline lookup yields CDR1 SEHNR and CDR2 FQNEAQ (reference sequence). V lost 5 bases, J lost 0 bases, and 11 bases lay in between. Here the CDR3 DNA reads TGTGCCAGCAGCCGGAGAAAGGGCTCTGGGGCCAACGTCCTGACTTTC. It codes for CASSRRKGSGANVLTF.

The J gene is TRBJ1-2, the V gene TRBV6-5, with D possibly TRBD1 on 6 matching bases. Trimming left V 2 bases short and J 4 bases short, with 14 bases between. CDR1 and CDR2 from the germline V gene are MNHEY and SVGAGI. The CDR3 contains 15 residues. This CDR3 reads CASSYRGAGGYGYTF. The CDR3 nucleotides read TGTGCCAGCAGTTACCGGGGGGCTGGGGGCTATGGCTACACCTTC.

This clonotype appeared many times. The rearrangement joins TRBV10-3 to TRBJ2-4; TRBD1 might be the D (6 bases). Germline V gene data show CDR1 as ENHRY and CDR2 as SYGVKD. The V and J ends lost 11 bases and 5 bases respectively, with 13 bases between them. The CDR3 is 12 residues long. CDR3 DNA sequence: TGTGCCGTTAAGGGACAAGAAAACATTCAGTACTTC. It is translated as CAVKGQENIQYF.

This clonotype has at least ten counts. This chain uses TRBV20-1 with TRBJ1-5, with 9 bases matching TRBD1. CDR3 length: 14 residues. CDR1 and CDR2 from the germline V gene are DFQATT and SNEGSKA (reference sequence). V shed 4 bases, J shed 4 bases, and the junction held 5 bases outside the gene matches. CDR3 residues: CSAKTGGFNQPQHF. The CDR3 DNA reads as TGCAGTGCTAAGACAGGGGGTTTTAATCAGCCCCAGCATTTT.

This clonotype appeared a few times. The genes are TRBV7-8 and TRBJ2-3; 7 bases fit TRBD2. Germline CDR1 reads SGHVS; CDR2 reads FQNEAQ. The J segment lost 0 bases and the V segment lost 0 bases, leaving 6 bases of the junction unmatched. CDR3 length: 17 amino acids. CDR3 sequence: CASSLAGGSPSTDTQYF. The CDR3, as DNA: TGTGCCAGCAGCTTAGCCGGGGGGTCTCCTAGCACAGATACGCAGTATTTT.

The rearrangement links TRBV3-1 to TRBJ2-7; 7 positions agree with TRBD1. CDR3 length: 14 amino acids. Germline V gives CDR1 LGHDT, CDR2 YNNKEL (reference sequence). Trimming at V came to 1 base and at J to 6 bases, leaving 6 bases not matched to a gene. CDR3 residues: CASSQGQGWSEQYF. DNA of the CDR3: TGTGCCAGCAGCCAAGGACAGGGATGGAGCGAGCAGTACTTC.

About this clonotype: The junction shows a germline mismatch at one end, possibly a read error. The rearrangement links TRBV9 to TRBJ2-1; no firm D call. The CDR3 runs to 17 residues. In germline, CDR1 is SGDLS, CDR2 YYNGEE. CDR3 nucleotide sequence: TGTGCCAGCAGCGCCTCCCCGGGCCTCTCCTCTTACAGTGAGCAGTTCTTC. Translated, it gives CASSASPGLSSYSEQFF.

This clonotype was counted between two and nine times. The V and J genes are TRBV12-3 or TRBV12-4 and TRBJ2-1, with a tentative D call TRBD1 (5 bases). The CDR3 covers 16 residues. The V and J ends lost 2 bases and 0 bases respectively, with 11 bases between them. Written as DNA, the CDR3 is TGTGCCAGCAGTTTAAAGGGGCCCCCCTCCTACAATGAGCAGTTCTTC. Protein: CASSLKGPPSYNEQFF.

The chain employs TRBV4-1 and TRBJ1-1; D might be TRBD1 (5 bases). The CDR3 has 15 residues. Between the trimmed V and J ends, which lost 2 bases and 2 bases, there was a span of 12 bases. Germline assignment: CDR1 MGHRA and CDR2 YSYEKL. This chain's CDR3 is CASSQRGLPNTEAFF. The CDR3 DNA sequence: TGCGCCAGCAGCCAAAGGGGACTTCCAAACACTGAAGCTTTCTTT.

The table lists this clonotype with a few counts. This chain connects TRBV20-1 to TRBJ2-1; D gene uncertain. V shed 5 bases and J shed 7 bases, with 18 bases lying between them. Per the germline V gene, CDR1 is DFQATT and CDR2 is SNEGSKA (reference sequence). The CDR3 has 14 amino acids. The CDR3 sequence: CSAGVVRSENEQFF. The CDR3 DNA is TGCAGTGCTGGCGTGGTCAGGTCGGAAAATGAGCAGTTCTTC.

The table lists this clonotype with a few counts. The chain recombines TRBV20-1 with TRBJ2-3; the match to TRBD1 covers 11 bases. Trimming took 4 bases from V and 5 from J; bases not matched to a gene: 5. The CDR3 is 14 amino acids. Per the germline V gene, CDR1 is DFQATT and CDR2 is SNEGSKA (reference sequence). This CDR3 reads CSATGQGARDTQYF. In DNA, the CDR3 is TGCAGTGCTACCGGACAGGGGGCGCGAGATACGCAGTATTTT.

At least ten counts were recorded for this clonotype. The V and J genes are TRBV19 and TRBJ1-4, with D perhaps matching TRBD1 (5 bases). The germline gives CDR1 LNHDA, CDR2 SQIVND (reference sequence). CDR3 size: 17 residues. Trimming shortened V by 4 bases and J by 0 bases, and 15 bases separated the two germline ends. The DNA for the CDR3 is TGTGCCAGTAGTAGAGGATGGGGCGTTCCAACTAATGAAAAACTGTTTTTT. This codes for CASSRGWGVPTNEKLFF. The entire variable domain, with the rest obtained from reference TRBV19 and TRBJ1-4, is as follows: DGGITQSPKYLFRKEGQNVTLSCEQNLNHDAMYWYRQDPGQGLRLIYYSQIVNDFQKGDIAEGYSVSREKKESFPLTVTSAQKNPTAFYLCASSRGWGVPTNEKLFFGSGTQLSVL.